The source of this TCR beta chain is a study of blood T cell repertoires in COVID-19. Assay used: immunoSEQ multiplex PCR; TCRdb lists only in-frame clones, some missing. Of hundreds of thousands of clones listed, 70% to 90% are singletons. This CDR3 is 14 amino acids long. Trimming stripped 7 bases from V and 4 bases from J, with 16 bases between. Germline CDR1 MNHEY, CDR2 SVGAGI. The clonotype was recovered from a man aged 45-65 years with acute or convalescent COVID-19. The chain joins TRBV6-5 to TRBJ1-1, with TRBD1 as a possible D gene (5 bases). Sample: peripheral blood. The CDR3 sequence: CASTSAGQVTEAFF. The CDR3 DNA is TGTGCCAGCACCTCCGCGGGGCAGGTCACTGAAGCTTTCTTT.